This T cell receptor (beta chain) stems from a study of blood T cell repertoires in COVID-19. At the level of the study: Sources were T cells, B-cell-depleted T cells, or PBMCs; the material itself was cDNA or gDNA.

In its sample, this clone was seen once. Trimming cost V 2 bases and J 5 bases, with 13 bases left between them. This CDR3 comprises 14 residues. Per germline, CDR1 SGHAT and CDR2 FQNNGV. Clones were sequenced by immunoSEQ multiplex PCR, and TCRdb holds only the in-frame ones, with some missing. The sample records under 65,000 clones, around 92% being singletons. This TCR came from a human donor in a cohort sampled during active COVID-19. Input material: peripheral blood. The chain couples TRBV11-2 to TRBJ2-7; the D gene is possibly TRBD1 (6 bases). CDR3 coding DNA: TGTGCCAGCAGCTTAAAACCGGGACACCACGAGCAGTACTTC. This gives the protein CASSLKPGHHEQYF.